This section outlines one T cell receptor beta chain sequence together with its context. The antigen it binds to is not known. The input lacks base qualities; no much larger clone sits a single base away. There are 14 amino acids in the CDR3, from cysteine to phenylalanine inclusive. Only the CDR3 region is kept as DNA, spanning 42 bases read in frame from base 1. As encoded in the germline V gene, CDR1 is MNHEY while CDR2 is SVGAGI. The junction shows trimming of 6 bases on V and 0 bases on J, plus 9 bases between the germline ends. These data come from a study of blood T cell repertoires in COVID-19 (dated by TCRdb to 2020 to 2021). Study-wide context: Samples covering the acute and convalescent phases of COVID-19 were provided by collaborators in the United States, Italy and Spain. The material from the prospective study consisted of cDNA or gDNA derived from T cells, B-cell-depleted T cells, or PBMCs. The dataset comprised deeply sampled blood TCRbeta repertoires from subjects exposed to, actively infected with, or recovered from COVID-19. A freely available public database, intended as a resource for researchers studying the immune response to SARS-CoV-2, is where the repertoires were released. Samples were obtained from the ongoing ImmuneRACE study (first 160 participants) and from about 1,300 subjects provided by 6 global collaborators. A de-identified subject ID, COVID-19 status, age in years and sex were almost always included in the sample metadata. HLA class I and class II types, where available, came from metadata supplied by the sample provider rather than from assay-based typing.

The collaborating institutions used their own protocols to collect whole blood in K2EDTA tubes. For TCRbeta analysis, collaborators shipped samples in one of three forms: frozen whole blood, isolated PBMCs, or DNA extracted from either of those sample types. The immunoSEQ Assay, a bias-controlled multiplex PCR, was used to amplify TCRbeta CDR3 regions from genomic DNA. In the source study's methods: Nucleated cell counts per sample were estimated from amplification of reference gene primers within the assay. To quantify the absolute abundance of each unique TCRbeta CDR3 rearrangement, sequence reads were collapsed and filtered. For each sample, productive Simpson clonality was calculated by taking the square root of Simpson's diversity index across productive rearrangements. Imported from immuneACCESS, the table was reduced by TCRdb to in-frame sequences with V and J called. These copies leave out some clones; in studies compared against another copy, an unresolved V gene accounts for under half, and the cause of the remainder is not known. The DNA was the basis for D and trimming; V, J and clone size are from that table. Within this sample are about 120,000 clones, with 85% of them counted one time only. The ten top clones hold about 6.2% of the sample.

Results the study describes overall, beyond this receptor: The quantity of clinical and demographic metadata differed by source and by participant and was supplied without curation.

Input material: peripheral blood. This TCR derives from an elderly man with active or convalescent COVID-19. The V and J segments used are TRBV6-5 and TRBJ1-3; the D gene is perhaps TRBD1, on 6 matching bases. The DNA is TGTGCCAGCAGAAGGACAGCCTCTGGAAACACCATATATTTT. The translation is CASRRTASGNTIYF.